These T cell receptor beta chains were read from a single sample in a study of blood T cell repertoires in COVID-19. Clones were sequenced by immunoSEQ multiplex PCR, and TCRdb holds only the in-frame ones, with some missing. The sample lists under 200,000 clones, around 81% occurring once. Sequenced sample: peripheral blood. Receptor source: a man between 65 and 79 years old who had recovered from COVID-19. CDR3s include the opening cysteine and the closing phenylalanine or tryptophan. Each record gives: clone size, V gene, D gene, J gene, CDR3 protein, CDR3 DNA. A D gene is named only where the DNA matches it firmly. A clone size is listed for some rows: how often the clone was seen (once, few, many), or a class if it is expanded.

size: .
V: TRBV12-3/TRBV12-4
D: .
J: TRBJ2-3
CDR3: CASSLTRGDTQYF
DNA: TGTGCCAGCAGTTTAACTCGGGGAGATACGCAGTATTTT

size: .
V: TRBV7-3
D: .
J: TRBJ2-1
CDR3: CASSQGVNEQFF
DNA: TGTGCCAGCAGTCAAGGAGTAAATGAGCAGTTCTTC

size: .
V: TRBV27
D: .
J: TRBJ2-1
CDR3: CASSTTVYNEQFF
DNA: TGTGCCAGCAGTACGACAGTTTACAATGAGCAGTTCTTC

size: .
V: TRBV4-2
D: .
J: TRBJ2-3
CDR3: CASSQDLVALDTQYF
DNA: TGTGCCAGCAGCCAAGATCTGGTAGCCTTAGATACGCAGTATTTT

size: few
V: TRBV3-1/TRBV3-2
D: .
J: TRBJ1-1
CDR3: CASKDRGNTEAFF
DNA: TGTGCCAGCAAAGATAGGGGGAACACTGAAGCTTTCTTT

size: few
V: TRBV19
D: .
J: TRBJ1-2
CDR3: CASSLGVGGYTF
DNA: TGTGCCTCTTCGCTAGGGGTTGGTGGCTACACCTTC

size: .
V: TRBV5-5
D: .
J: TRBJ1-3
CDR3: CASSLVGGGDSGNTIYF
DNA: TGTGCCAGCAGCTTGGTCGGGGGGGGTGACTCTGGAAACACCATATATTTT

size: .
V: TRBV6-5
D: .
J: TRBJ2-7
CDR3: CASRPQLLSYEQYF
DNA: TGTGCCAGCAGGCCTCAATTACTTTCTTACGAGCAGTACTTC

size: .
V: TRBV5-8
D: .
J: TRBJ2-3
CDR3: CASSPRTDTQYF
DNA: TGTGCCAGCAGCCCTCGCACAGATACGCAGTATTTT

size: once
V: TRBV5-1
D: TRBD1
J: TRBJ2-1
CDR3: CASASIGTAPYNEQFF
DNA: TGCGCCAGCGCTTCCATCGGGACAGCCCCCTACAATGAGCAGTTCTTC

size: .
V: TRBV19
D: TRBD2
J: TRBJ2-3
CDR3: CASSKALRASGVRTDTQYF
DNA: TGTGCCAGTAGTAAAGCCCTGCGGGCTAGCGGGGTCAGGACAGATACGCAGTATTTT

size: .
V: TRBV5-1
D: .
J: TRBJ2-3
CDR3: CASSLAGTYTDTQYF
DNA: TGCGCCAGCAGCTTGGCCGGGACTTATACAGATACGCAGTATTTT

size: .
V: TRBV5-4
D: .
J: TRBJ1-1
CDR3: CASSLDTGNTEAFF
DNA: TGTGCCAGCAGCTTGGATACAGGAAACACTGAAGCTTTCTTT

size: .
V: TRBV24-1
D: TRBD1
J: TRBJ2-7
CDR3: CATSPGGKNEQYF
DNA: TGTGCCACCAGTCCAGGGGGCAAGAACGAGCAGTACTTC

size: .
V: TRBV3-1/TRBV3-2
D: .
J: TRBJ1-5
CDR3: CASSSTDQPQHF
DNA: TGTGCCAGCAGCTCTACCGATCAGCCCCAGCATTTT

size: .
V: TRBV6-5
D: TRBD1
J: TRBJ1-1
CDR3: CASKGQGTNTEAFF
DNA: TGTGCCAGCAAGGGACAGGGAACAAACACTGAAGCTTTCTTT

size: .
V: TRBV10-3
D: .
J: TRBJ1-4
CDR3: CAISEAFQVRGEKLFF
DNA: TGTGCCATCAGTGAGGCTTTCCAGGTACGGGGTGAAAAACTGTTTTTT

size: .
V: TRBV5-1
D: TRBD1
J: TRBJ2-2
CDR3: CASSLWDRMTYTGELFF
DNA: TGCGCCAGCAGCTTGTGGGACAGAATGACATACACCGGGGAGCTGTTTTTT

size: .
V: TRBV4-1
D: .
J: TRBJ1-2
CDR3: CASSQDPGLVYGYTF
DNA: TGCGCCAGCAGCCAAGATCCAGGGTTAGTCTATGGCTACACCTTC

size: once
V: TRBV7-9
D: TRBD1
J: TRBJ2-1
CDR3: CASSNRDRGHEQFF
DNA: TGTGCCAGCAGCAACCGGGACAGGGGTCATGAGCAGTTCTTC

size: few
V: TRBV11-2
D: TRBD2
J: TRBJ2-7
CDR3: CASSLAAGGTYEQYF
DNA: TGTGCCAGCAGCTTAGCTGCGGGAGGTACCTACGAGCAGTACTTC

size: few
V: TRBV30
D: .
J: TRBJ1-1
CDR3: CAWRKTGNTEAFF
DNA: TGTGCCTGGAGGAAGACGGGGAACACTGAAGCTTTCTTT

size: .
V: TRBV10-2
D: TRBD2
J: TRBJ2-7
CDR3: CASKGLAGYEQYF
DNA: TGCGCCAGCAAGGGACTAGCGGGATACGAGCAGTACTTC

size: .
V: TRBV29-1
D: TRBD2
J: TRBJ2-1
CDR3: CSVEASGRGRFF
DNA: TGCAGCGTTGAGGCTAGCGGGAGAGGTCGGTTCTTC

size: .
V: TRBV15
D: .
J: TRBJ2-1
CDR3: CATSRASKGAEQFF
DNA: TGTGCCACCAGCAGAGCGAGTAAAGGGGCTGAGCAGTTCTTC

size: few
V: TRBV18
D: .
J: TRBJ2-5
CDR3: CASSPRVAAETQYF
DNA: TGTGCCAGCTCACCACGGGTGGCGGCAGAGACCCAGTACTTC

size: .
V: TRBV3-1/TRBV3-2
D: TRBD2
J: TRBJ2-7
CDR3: CASYPGTSGRAGEQYF
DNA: TGTGCCAGCTACCCCGGGACTAGCGGGAGGGCCGGGGAGCAGTACTTC

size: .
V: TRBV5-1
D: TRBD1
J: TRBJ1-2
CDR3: CASSTGQGAGSYTF
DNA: TGCGCCAGCAGCACGGGACAGGGGGCGGGGAGCTACACCTTC

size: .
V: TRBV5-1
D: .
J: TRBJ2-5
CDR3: CASSLEQGVKTQYF
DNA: TGCGCCAGCAGCTTGGAACAGGGTGTAAAGACCCAGTACTTC

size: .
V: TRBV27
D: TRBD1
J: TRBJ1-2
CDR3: CASRPTGDYGYTF
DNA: TGTGCCAGCAGGCCGACAGGGGACTATGGCTACACCTTC

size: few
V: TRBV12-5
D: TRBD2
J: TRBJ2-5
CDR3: CASGEGTSGLMETQYF
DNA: TGTGCTAGTGGTGAGGGGACTAGCGGGTTAATGGAGACCCAGTACTTC